The 13 T cell receptor beta chains in this list originate from one sample, sequenced in a study of lymphopenia after photon versus proton radiotherapy. Profiled with immunoSEQ multiplex PCR; TCRdb holds only in-frame clones, not every one. Seen here are tens of thousands of clones, approximately 90% observed once, and the top ten hold about 13%. Here the sequenced sample was peripheral blood, taken from a patient treated with proton-based radiotherapy. The receptors shown here come from an elderly man with esophageal cancer.

J is TRBJ2-1 and V is TRBV18; D might be TRBD2 (5 bases). Per germline, CDR1 KGHSH and CDR2 LQKENI. The CDR3 covers 14 residues. With 3 bases removed from V and 4 bases from J, the gap between germline ends came to 10 bases. The CDR3 here is CASSPDGLYNEQFF. The CDR3 bases are TGTGCCAGCTCACCCGACGGACTTTACAATGAGCAGTTCTTC.

J is TRBJ1-1 and V is TRBV18; TRBD1 is a possible D gene (6 bases). With 6 bases removed from V and 4 bases from J, the gap between germline ends came to 12 bases. Looked up from germline, CDR1 is KGHSH and CDR2 is LQKENI. The CDR3 contains 13 residues. This CDR3 is CASSYGQSTEAFF. In nucleotides, the CDR3 is TGTGCCAGCTCTTACGGACAGTCCACTGAAGCTTTCTTT.

This clone was observed a handful of times. The chain has TRBV30 and TRBJ1-1; 7 positions match TRBD1. Germline V CDR1 and CDR2: GTSNPN, SVGIG (reference sequence). V dropped 0 bases and J dropped 1; count of bases not matched to a gene: 5. The CDR3 is made up of 15 amino acids. As DNA, the CDR3 is TGTGCCTGGAGTGTGTGGACAGGAGGGAACACTGAAGCTTTCTTT. Translation gives CAWSVWTGGNTEAFF.

The table lists this clone with a few counts. The chain recombines TRBV7-9 with TRBJ2-5, with a possible D match to TRBD2 (6 bases). The CDR3 runs 17 residues. V was cut by 0 bases and J by 0 bases, with 14 bases left in between. CDR1 and CDR2 from the germline V gene are SEHNR and FQNEAQ (reference sequence). The CDR3 region is CASSLARRGRNQETQYF. The CDR3 DNA follows: TGTGCCAGCAGCTTAGCGCGGAGGGGCAGAAACCAAGAGACCCAGTACTTC.

V usage is TRBV5-1 and J usage is TRBJ1-2; 8 bases are shared with TRBD1. The CDR3 contains 13 residues. J was trimmed by 5 bases and V by 4 bases; bases with no gene match: 4. CDR1 is SGHRS, CDR2 YFSETQ, per germline. CDR3 sequence (DNA): TGCGCCAGCAGCCTGACAGGGGATTATGGCTACACCTTC. Residues: CASSLTGDYGYTF. Variable domain in full (rest from reference TRBV5-1 and TRBJ1-2): KAGVTQTPRYLIKTRGQQVTLSCSPISGHRSVSWYQQTPGQGLQFLFEYFSETQRNKGNFPGRFSGRQFSNSRSEMNVSTLELGDSALYLCASSLTGDYGYTFGSGTRLTVV.

This rearrangement joins TRBV6-5 to TRBJ2-7, with D perhaps matching TRBD1 (6 bases). The CDR3 is 15 residues long. CDR1 MNHEY and CDR2 SVGAGI come from the germline V gene. Trimming removed 2 bases from V and 4 bases from J, with 15 bases in between. In DNA form, the CDR3 reads TGTGCCAGCAGTTACAACAGGGAAACCTTTTACGAGCAGTACTTC. This gives the protein CASSYNRETFYEQYF.

The genes are TRBV7-9 and TRBJ2-5; 11 bases match TRBD2. Germline trimming cut 3 bases from V and 3 bases from J; bases unmatched to any gene: 0. The CDR3 consists of 14 residues. Per germline, CDR1 SEHNR and CDR2 FQNEAQ (reference sequence). CDR3 residues: CASSLGLAEETQYF. The CDR3 DNA reads TGTGCCAGCAGCTTGGGACTAGCGGAAGAGACCCAGTACTTC. The full variable domain, its missing parts supplied by reference TRBV7-9 and TRBJ2-5, is DTGVSQNPRHKITKRGQNVTFRCDPISEHNRLYWYRQTLGQGPEFLTYFQNEAQLEKSRLLSDRFSAERPKGSFSTLEIQRTEQGDSAMYLCASSLGLAEETQYFGPGTRLLVL.

This chain joins TRBV4-3 and TRBJ2-2; D gene ambiguous. The CDR3 covers 16 residues. Germline CDR1 LGHNA, CDR2 YSLEER. V was trimmed by 0 bases and J by 3 bases, leaving 11 bases between them. CDR3 protein: CASSQEWQYHTGELFF. CDR3 coding DNA: TGCGCCAGCAGCCAAGAATGGCAGTACCACACCGGGGAGCTGTTTTTT.

This clone has a single count. The V call is TRBV4-1, the J call TRBJ1-5; no clear D gene. The V gene lost 3 bases and the J gene lost 1 base, with 7 bases spanning the gap. The V gene's germline CDR1 is MGHRA and CDR2 YSYEKL. CDR3 length: 14 residues. The DNA for the CDR3 is TGCGCCAGCAGCCACCAGGCGAGCAATCAGCCCCAGCATTTT. Encoded protein: CASSHQASNQPQHF.

The chain combines TRBV11-2 with TRBJ2-4; D is uncertain. V was shortened by 5 bases and J by 7 bases, with 9 bases between the two germline ends. From germline, CDR1 is SGHAT and CDR2 FQNNGV. The CDR3 is 12 amino acids. CDR3 sequence: CASSRTGNIQYF. The CDR3 DNA reads TGTGCCAGCAGCCGCACGGGCAACATTCAGTACTTC.

This clone showed up just once. V gene TRBV4-1 combines with J gene TRBJ1-5; D unresolved. Germline V gene data show CDR1 as MGHRA and CDR2 as YSYEKL. The CDR3 spans 18 residues. V was trimmed by 3 bases and J by 3 bases, leaving 21 bases between them. For the CDR3, the DNA is TGCGCCAGCAGCCACCCTCTAGTCGAAGGTCGTGTCAATCAGCCCCAGCATTTT. Its translation is CASSHPLVEGRVNQPQHF.

The chain carries TRBV11-2 and TRBJ2-5; no clear D. Trimming removed 5 bases at V and 11 bases at J, with 15 bases between. This CDR3 region has 12 residues. Germline lookup yields CDR1 SGHAT and CDR2 FQNNGV. The CDR3 DNA reads TGTGCCAGCAGCCCTACCGGGTCACAGCAGTACTTC. Translating gives CASSPTGSQQYF.

The gene calls are TRBV9 and TRBJ1-3; D unresolved. This CDR3 contains 16 residues. Trimming took 0 bases from V and 0 from J, leaving 10 bases between them. Per the germline V gene, CDR1 is SGDLS and CDR2 is YYNGEE. CDR3 bases: TGTGCCAGCAGCGTAGGCTTCACCAACTCTGGAAACACCATATATTTT. It yields the protein CASSVGFTNSGNTIYF.